This TCR beta chain was obtained from a study of T-cell memory formation after mild COVID-19. This CDR3 is built from 15 residues. Deletions cut 3 bases from V and 2 bases from J, with 14 bases between. CDR1 and CDR2 (germline): SGDLS, YYNGEE. TCRdb reprocessed the 5' RACE reads via MiXCR and lists one record per CDR3 protein. The table records more than 300,000 distinct CDR3 sequences, more than 20% of them present only once. This clonotype was observed a few times. The receptor was derived from a man in his late teens or twenties who had mild COVID-19 (a few samples of this study predate the infection). Cell type and time point are not known. Sequenced input: PBMCs or a T cell subset sorted from them (not recorded which). The rearrangement joins TRBV9 to TRBJ1-2, with D perhaps matching TRBD1 (6 bases). The chain's CDR3 is CASSGTNRVNYGYTF. CDR3 sequence (DNA): TGTGCCAGCAGCGGCACCAACAGGGTAAACTATGGCTACACCTTC.